This TCR beta chain is from a study of T cell changes during pregnancy in multiple sclerosis (dated by TCRdb to between 2019 and 2020). Looking at the study overall: The study examined how the T cell repertoire changed over the course of pregnancy in women with multiple sclerosis.

V is shortened by 5 bases, J by 9 bases, and the region joining them spans 20 bases. The CDR3 sequence holds 15 residues, the cysteine and phenylalanine included. CDR3 DNA only is kept here, 45 bases in frame from base 1. CDR1 MDHEN and CDR2 SYDVKM were looked up in the germline V gene. Libraries were made using the immunoSEQ multiplex PCR assay. TCRdb carries this immuneACCESS record with in-frame sequences only. Its versions omit some clonotypes, under half of them owing to an unresolved V gene in the studies checked, with the rest unexplained. The sample table contains 100,000 to 110,000 clones; only one count was recorded for 92% of them. The ten largest clones capture about 1.8% of the sample. For this clone: No antigen is known for it. Base qualities are not recorded, but no much larger clone differs from it by a single base.

The origin of this receptor is a female donor with multiple sclerosis, enrolled in a pregnancy study. Recombination connected TRBV28 to TRBJ1-5; no D gene can be assigned with confidence. The sequencing here drew on peripheral blood, taken after pregnancy. The CDR3 protein sequence reads: CASSPPGRSRLPQHF. The nucleotides read TGTGCCAGCAGTCCCCCCGGCAGGTCTCGCTTGCCCCAGCATTTT.